This TCR beta chain derives from a study of monozygotic twins with inflammatory bowel disease. Donors each gave approximately 2.6 ml of blood. This CDR3 has 15 residues. From germline, CDR1 is MDHEN and CDR2 SYDVKM. Using eight separate reactions per sample, the authors generated cDNA. Researchers used template switching to add UMIs featuring a 6-nucleotide sample barcode. Reanalyzing the 5' RACE reads, TCRdb keeps one entry per CDR3 protein, without DNA. The listing records 300,000 to 350,000 distinct CDR3 sequences. The chain links TRBV28 to TRBJ2-7; TCRdb's assignment of TRBD1 cannot be checked, as there is no DNA. Sequences were obtained from blood. This clonotype originated in a human donor with ulcerative colitis or Crohn's disease, or a healthy co-twin of an affected twin (not recorded which). The CDR3 protein is CASSYARANLNEQYF.